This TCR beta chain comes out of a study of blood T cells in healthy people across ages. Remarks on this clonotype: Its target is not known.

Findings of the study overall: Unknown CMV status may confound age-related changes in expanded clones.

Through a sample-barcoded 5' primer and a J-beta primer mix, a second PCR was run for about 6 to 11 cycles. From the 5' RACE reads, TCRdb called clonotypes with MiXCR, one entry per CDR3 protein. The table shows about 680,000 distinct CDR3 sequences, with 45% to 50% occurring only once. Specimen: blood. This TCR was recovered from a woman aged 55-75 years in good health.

The CDR3 reads CASSYSPGTSGSSEQETQYF. As DNA, the CDR3 is TGTGCCAGCAGTTACTCTCCCGGGACTAGCGGGAGTTCTGAGCAAGAGACCCAGTACTTC. The chain carries TRBV6-5 and TRBJ2-5, with 14 bases lining up with TRBD2. Germline CDR1 MNHEY, CDR2 SVGAGI. J gave up 2 bases and V 0 bases, and 11 bases lay outside the gene matches. The CDR3 sequence is 20 residues long.